One and the same sample provided the 17 T cell receptor beta chains below, sequenced in a study of shared clonotypes between healthy human individuals. Method: immunoSEQ multiplex PCR; TCRdb's copy keeps in-frame clones and lacks some. The data hold 2.5 million or so clones, with around nine tenths observed a single time. Material for sequencing was naive CD4+ T cells sorted from blood. Subset: CD45RA+ positively selected. These receptors originate from a man aged 18 to 35 in good health.

This clone appeared a single time. V usage is TRBV6-5 and J usage is TRBJ2-6; a weak D match, TRBD1 (6 bases). Between the trimmed V and J ends, which lost 3 bases and 6 bases, there was a span of 9 bases. CDR3 length equals 14 residues. Germline CDR1 MNHEY, CDR2 SVGAGI. Written as DNA, the CDR3 is TGTGCCAGCAGTTATTTGGGACAGGCCAACGTCCTGACTTTC. This translates into CASSYLGQANVLTF.

The genes are TRBV28 and TRBJ2-3; 7 bases fit TRBD1. Germline assignment: CDR1 MDHEN and CDR2 SYDVKM. Germline trimming cut 4 bases from V and 5 bases from J; bases unmatched to any gene: 9. The CDR3 totals 15 residues. In nucleotides, the CDR3 is TGTGCCAGCAGTTACTTGGACAGGAAGGGAGATACGCAGTATTTT. It encodes CASSYLDRKGDTQYF.

The chain combines TRBV7-8 with TRBJ2-4, with a weak D call TRBD2 (5 bases). V was pared by 7 bases and J by 15 bases, with 16 bases between. The CDR3 is 11 amino acids. Looked up from germline, CDR1 is SGHVS and CDR2 is FQNEAQ. For the CDR3, the DNA is TGTGCCAGCACCCTAGAGACTACTCTGTACTTC. It encodes CASTLETTLYF.

The chain employs TRBV19 and TRBJ1-3, with D hard to call. Trimming removed 6 bases at V and 4 bases at J, with 10 bases between. The CDR3 length is 13 residues. Germline loops: CDR1 LNHDA, CDR2 SQIVND (reference sequence). CDR3 in amino acids: CASRHDIGNTIYF. CDR3 in DNA: TGTGCCAGTAGACATGACATCGGAAACACCATATATTTT.

The chain combines TRBV6-5 with TRBJ1-2; 7 bases fit TRBD1. The CDR3 is 15 residues long. The junction had 9 bases not matched to a gene; V was cut back by 3 bases and J by 5 bases. Germline CDR1 is MNHEY and CDR2 is SVGAGI. The CDR3 reads CASSYGQGGYYGYTF. The DNA for the CDR3 is TGTGCCAGCAGTTATGGCCAGGGGGGTTATTATGGCTACACCTTC.

This chain links TRBV5-8 with TRBJ2-7; D is possibly TRBD1 (6 bases). V was pared by 4 bases and J by 1 base, with 9 bases between. Germline-derived CDR1 and CDR2 are SGHTS and YDEGEE. This CDR3 region has 13 residues. The CDR3 protein is CASSPDSSYEQYF. CDR3 nucleotide sequence: TGTGCCAGCAGCCCGGACAGTTCCTACGAGCAGTACTTC.

The V and J genes are TRBV11-2 and TRBJ1-1, with D unresolved. V was pared by 3 bases and J by 1 base, with 6 bases between. Germline loops: CDR1 SGHAT, CDR2 FQNNGV. The length of the CDR3 is 13 residues. This CDR3 is CASSFVPNTEAFF. The DNA of the CDR3 is TGTGCCAGCAGCTTCGTCCCGAACACTGAAGCTTTCTTT.

The table lists this clone with a count of one. The chain joins TRBV10-2 to TRBJ2-1; no definite D call. Germline V gene data show CDR1 as WSHSY and CDR2 as SAAADI. Trimming stripped 0 bases from V and 1 base from J, with 16 bases between. The CDR3 spans 18 residues. The DNA for the CDR3 is TGCGCCAGCAGTGAGTCGGGTTTAGGTCCCCGATCCTACAATGAGCAGTTCTTC. Its protein product is CASSESGLGPRSYNEQFF.

The rearrangement uses TRBV27 and TRBJ2-1; tentatively, D is TRBD1 or TRBD2 (5 bases each). In germline, CDR1 is MNHEY, CDR2 SMNVEV (reference sequence). With 4 bases removed from V and 3 bases from J, the gap between germline ends came to 19 bases. The CDR3 totals 17 residues. The CDR3 loop is CASSSFRRGEFYNEQFF. The CDR3 coding sequence is TGTGCCAGCAGTTCCTTTCGGAGAGGGGAATTCTACAATGAGCAGTTCTTC.

The rearrangement uses TRBV28 and TRBJ1-1, with D hard to call. Germline assignment: CDR1 MDHEN and CDR2 SYDVKM. This CDR3 region has 13 residues. The V and J ends lost 4 bases and 6 bases respectively, with 12 bases between them. The CDR3 here is CASSSLSTAEAFF. The DNA for the CDR3 is TGTGCCAGCAGTTCATTAAGTACAGCTGAAGCTTTCTTT.

This clone has a single count. This chain connects TRBV5-8 to TRBJ2-5, with 10 nucleotides matching TRBD2. The CDR3 spans 15 residues. V lost 5 bases, J lost 5 bases, and 9 bases stayed unmatched. Germline V gene lookup returns CDR1 SGHTS and CDR2 YDEGEE. Written as DNA, the CDR3 is TGTGCCAGCAGTTTGAGCGGGAGGGCCCCGGAGACCCAGTACTTC. Its protein is CASSLSGRAPETQYF.

This clone appeared once. The V call is TRBV7-9, the J call TRBJ2-7, with a possible D match to TRBD2 (6 bases). The CDR3 runs 12 residues. V gave up 3 bases and J gave up 6 bases, with 9 bases separating them. CDR1 is SEHNR and CDR2 is FQNEAQ in the germline V gene (reference sequence). The CDR3 nucleotides read TGTGCCAGCAGCTTGGGGGGAGTCGAGCAGTACTTC. It specifies CASSLGGVEQYF. Looking up the rest from reference TRBV7-9 and TRBJ2-7 gives the full variable domain: DTGVSQNPRHKITKRGQNVTFRCDPISEHNRLYWYRQTLGQGPEFLTYFQNEAQLEKSRLLSDRFSAERPKGSFSTLEIQRTEQGDSAMYLCASSLGGVEQYFGPGTRLTVT.

The chain carries TRBV6-5 and TRBJ2-5; 10 positions match TRBD2. Trimming removed 6 bases from V and 4 bases from J; junction bases left unmatched: 5. CDR1 is MNHEY and CDR2 is SVGAGI in the germline V gene. The CDR3 covers 14 residues. The CDR3 loop reads CASSQREGGETQYF. The CDR3 DNA follows: TGTGCCAGCAGCCAGCGGGAGGGAGGAGAGACCCAGTACTTC.

The genes are TRBV30 and TRBJ2-4, with 12 bases lining up with TRBD2. The CDR3 is 13 residues long. The junction had 3 bases not matched to a gene; V was cut back by 6 bases and J by 6 bases. The germline CDR1 and CDR2 sequences are GTSNPN and SVGIG (reference sequence). The CDR3 nucleotides are TGTGCCTGTGGACTAGCGGGAACAAACATTCAGTACTTC. It specifies CACGLAGTNIQYF.

The chain is built from TRBV27 and TRBJ2-1, with TRBD2 matching over 7 bases. CDR1 is MNHEY and CDR2 is SMNVEV in the germline V gene (reference sequence). V was pared by 8 bases and J by 9 bases, with 1 base of the junction left unmatched. The CDR3 is 10 amino acids. CDR3 nucleotide sequence: TGTGCCAGCGGGAGGGGTGAGCAGTTCTTC. It encodes CASGRGEQFF.

The chain couples TRBV11-2 to TRBJ1-6; D gene ambiguous. V was cut by 1 base and J by 2 bases, with 12 bases left in between. The CDR3 extends over 17 amino acids. Germline CDR1 is SGHAT and CDR2 is FQNNGV. DNA of the CDR3: TGTGCCAGCAGCTTAGTGCAGCCGCAGACCTATAATTCACCCCTCCACTTT. Amino acids: CASSLVQPQTYNSPLHF.

The V gene is TRBV19, the J gene TRBJ2-2; TRBD2 is a possible D gene (5 bases). Per germline, CDR1 LNHDA and CDR2 SQIVND (reference sequence). V dropped 7 bases and J dropped 4 bases, with 16 bases sitting between them. The CDR3 sequence is 15 residues long. CDR3 region: CASTIGGVSTGELFF. In DNA form, the CDR3 reads TGTGCCAGTACCATAGGAGGAGTCAGCACCGGGGAGCTGTTTTTT.